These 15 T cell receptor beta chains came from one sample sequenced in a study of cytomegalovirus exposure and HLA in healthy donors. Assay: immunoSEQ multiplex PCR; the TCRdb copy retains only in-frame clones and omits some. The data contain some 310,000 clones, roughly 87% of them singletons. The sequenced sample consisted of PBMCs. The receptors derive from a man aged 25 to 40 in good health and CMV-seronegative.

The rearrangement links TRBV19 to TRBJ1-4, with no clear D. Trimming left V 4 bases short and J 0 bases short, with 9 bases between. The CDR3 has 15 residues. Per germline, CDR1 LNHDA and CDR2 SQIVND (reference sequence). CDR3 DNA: TGTGCCAGTAGTAAAAACGGGGCAACTAATGAAAAACTGTTTTTT. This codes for CASSKNGATNEKLFF.

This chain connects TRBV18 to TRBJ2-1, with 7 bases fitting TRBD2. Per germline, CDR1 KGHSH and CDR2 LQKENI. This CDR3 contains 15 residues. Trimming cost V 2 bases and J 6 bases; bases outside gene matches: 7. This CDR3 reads CASSPGLGGINEQFF. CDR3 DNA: TGTGCCAGCTCACCAGGGCTGGGGGGGATCAATGAGCAGTTCTTC.

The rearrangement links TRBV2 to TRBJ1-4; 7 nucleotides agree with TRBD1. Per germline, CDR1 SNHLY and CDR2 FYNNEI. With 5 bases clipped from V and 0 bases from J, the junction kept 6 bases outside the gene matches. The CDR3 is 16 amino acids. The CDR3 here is CASSKGQESTNEKLFF. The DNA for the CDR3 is TGTGCCAGCAGTAAAGGACAGGAATCAACTAATGAAAAACTGTTTTTT. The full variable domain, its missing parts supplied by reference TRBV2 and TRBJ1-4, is EPEVTQTPSHQVTQMGQEVILRCVPISNHLYFYWYRQILGQKVEFLVSFYNNEISEKSEIFDDQFSVERPDGSNFTLKIRSTKLEDSAMYFCASSKGQESTNEKLFFGSGTQLSVL.

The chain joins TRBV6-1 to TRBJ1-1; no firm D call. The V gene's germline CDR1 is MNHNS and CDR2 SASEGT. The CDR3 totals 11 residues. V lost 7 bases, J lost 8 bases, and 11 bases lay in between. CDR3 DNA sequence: TGTGCCAGCAAAGGCGGGGTGGAAGCTTTCTTT. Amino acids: CASKGGVEAFF.

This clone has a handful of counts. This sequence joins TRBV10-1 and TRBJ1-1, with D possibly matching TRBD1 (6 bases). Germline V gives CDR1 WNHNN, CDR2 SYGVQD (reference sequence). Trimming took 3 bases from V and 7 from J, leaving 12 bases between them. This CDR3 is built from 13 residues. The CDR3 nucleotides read TGCGCCAGCAGTGAATCCAGGGACAATGAAGCTTTCTTT. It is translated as CASSESRDNEAFF.

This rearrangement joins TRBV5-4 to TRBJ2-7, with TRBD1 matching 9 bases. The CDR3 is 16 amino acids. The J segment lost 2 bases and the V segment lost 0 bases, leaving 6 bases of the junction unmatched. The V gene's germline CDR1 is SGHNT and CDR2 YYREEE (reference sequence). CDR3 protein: CASSLGRDRATYEQYF. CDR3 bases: TGTGCCAGCAGCTTGGGGCGGGACAGGGCAACCTACGAGCAGTACTTC.

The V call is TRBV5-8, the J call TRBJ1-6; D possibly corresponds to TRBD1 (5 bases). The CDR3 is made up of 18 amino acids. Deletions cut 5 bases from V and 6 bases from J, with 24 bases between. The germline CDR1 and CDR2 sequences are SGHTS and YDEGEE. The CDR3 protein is CASRDGTGGYFRNSPLHF. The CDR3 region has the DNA TGTGCCAGCAGAGACGGAACGGGGGGGTATTTTCGTAATTCACCCCTCCACTTT.

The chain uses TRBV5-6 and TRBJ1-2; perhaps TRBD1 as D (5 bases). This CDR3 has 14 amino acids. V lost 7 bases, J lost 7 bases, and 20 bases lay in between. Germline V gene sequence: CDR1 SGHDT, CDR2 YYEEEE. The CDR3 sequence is CASALGGAAGGYTF. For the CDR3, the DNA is TGTGCCAGCGCCTTGGGGGGAGCAGCGGGTGGCTACACCTTC.

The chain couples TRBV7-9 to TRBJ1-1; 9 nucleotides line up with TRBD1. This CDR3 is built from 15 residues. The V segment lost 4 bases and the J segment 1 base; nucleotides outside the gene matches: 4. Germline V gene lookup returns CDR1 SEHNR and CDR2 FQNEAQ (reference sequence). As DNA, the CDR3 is TGTGCCAGCAGCTCGGGACAGGGAGAGAACACTGAAGCTTTCTTT. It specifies CASSSGQGENTEAFF.

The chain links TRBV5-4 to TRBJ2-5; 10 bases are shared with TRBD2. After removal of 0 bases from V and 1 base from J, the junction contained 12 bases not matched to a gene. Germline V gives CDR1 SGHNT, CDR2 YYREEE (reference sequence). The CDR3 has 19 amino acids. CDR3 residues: CASSLDGSSGRRSQETQYF. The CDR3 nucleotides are TGTGCCAGCAGCTTGGATGGGTCTAGCGGGAGAAGAAGCCAAGAGACCCAGTACTTC.

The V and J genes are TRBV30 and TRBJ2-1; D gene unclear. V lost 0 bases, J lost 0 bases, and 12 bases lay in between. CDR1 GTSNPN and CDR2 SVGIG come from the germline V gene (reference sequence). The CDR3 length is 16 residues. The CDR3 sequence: CAWSVVSLSSYNEQFF. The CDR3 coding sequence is TGTGCCTGGAGTGTCGTCTCCCTCAGCTCCTACAATGAGCAGTTCTTC.

The CDR3 reads CASSQAKQVSYEQYF. The CDR3 DNA is TGTGCCAGCAGCCAGGCAAAACAGGTCTCCTACGAGCAGTACTTC. The chain is built from TRBV14 and TRBJ2-7; maybe TRBD1 (5 bases). Trimming removed 3 bases from V and 0 bases from J, with 12 bases in between. CDR3 length: 15 amino acids. Germline V gives CDR1 SGHDN, CDR2 FVKESK.

The CDR3 is CASSFSPLTGVTDTQYF. CDR3 sequence (DNA): TGTGCCAGCAGCTTCTCTCCCCTTACAGGGGTGACAGATACGCAGTATTTT. V is TRBV9 and J is TRBJ2-3; 7 nucleotides line up with TRBD1. CDR1 is SGDLS and CDR2 is YYNGEE in the germline V gene. V was clipped by 4 bases and J by 3 bases; unmatched bases: 14. This CDR3 region has 17 residues.

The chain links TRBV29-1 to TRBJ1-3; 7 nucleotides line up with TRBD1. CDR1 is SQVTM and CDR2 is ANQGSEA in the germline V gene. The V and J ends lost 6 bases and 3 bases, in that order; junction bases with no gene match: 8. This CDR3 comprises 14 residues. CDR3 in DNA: TGCAGCGTCGAGACAGGGCGCAGTGGAAACACCATATATTTT. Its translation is CSVETGRSGNTIYF.

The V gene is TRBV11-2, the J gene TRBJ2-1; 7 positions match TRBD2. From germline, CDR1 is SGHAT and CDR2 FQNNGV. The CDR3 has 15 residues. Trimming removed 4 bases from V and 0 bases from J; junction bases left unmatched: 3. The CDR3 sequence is CASSSREASYNEQFF. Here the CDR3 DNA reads TGTGCCAGCAGCTCCCGGGAGGCCTCCTACAATGAGCAGTTCTTC. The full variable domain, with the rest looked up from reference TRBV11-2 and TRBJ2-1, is EAGVAQSPRYKIIEKRQSVAFWCNPISGHATLYWYQQILGQGPKLLIQFQNNGVVDDSQLPKDRFSAERLKGVDSTLKIQPAKLEDSAVYLCASSSREASYNEQFFGPGTRLTVL.